This TCR beta chain was captured in a study of blood T cell repertoires in COVID-19 (dated by TCRdb to the early 2020s). Regarding the complete study: Collaborator samples came from the United States, Italy and Spain and covered acute and convalescent phases of COVID-19. The material from the prospective study consisted of cDNA or gDNA derived from T cells, B-cell-depleted T cells, or PBMCs. Samples were obtained from the ongoing ImmuneRACE study (first 160 participants) and from some 1,200 subjects provided by 6 global collaborators. A freely available public database, intended as a resource for researchers studying the immune response to SARS-CoV-2, is where the repertoires were released. A de-identified subject ID, COVID-19 status, age in years and sex were almost always included in the sample metadata. Where available, HLA class I and class II types were obtained from metadata supplied by the sample provider rather than from assay-based typing. The dataset comprised deeply sampled blood TCRbeta repertoires from subjects exposed to, actively infected with, or recovered from COVID-19.

About this clone itself: The clone's antigen remains unknown. No per-base quality is available; no much larger clone lies one base away.

The full study reports these points: Clinical and demographic metadata were provided uncurated, with the amount varying by source and participant.

CDR1 and CDR2 were assigned from the germline V gene as SGDLS and YYNGEE. Trimming at the junction amounts to 0 bases on V and 0 bases on J, and the germline ends lie 9 bases apart. The CDR3 has 16 amino acids, counting the end cysteine and phenylalanine. Just the 48-base CDR3 DNA is kept, in frame starting at base 1. TCRbeta CDR3 regions were amplified from genomic DNA by means of the immunoSEQ Assay, a bias-controlled multiplex PCR. In the original analysis: Nucleated cell counts per sample were estimated from amplification of reference gene primers within the assay. To quantify the absolute abundance of each unique TCRbeta CDR3 rearrangement, sequence reads were collapsed and filtered. For each sample, productive Simpson clonality was calculated as the square root of Simpson's diversity index across productive rearrangements. The source is immuneACCESS, and TCRdb retained only in-frame sequences with V and J called. Part of the clones is not carried over; for the studies checked, unresolved V genes explain less than half of this, and the remainder is unexplained. Clonal size and the V and J genes are those of that table, whereas D and trimming came from the DNA. In all, the sample holds roughly 100,000 clones, and about 90% of those were seen once. Approximately 5% of the sample is in the top ten clones.

One collaborating source in Seattle enrolled patients during active infection and followed them longitudinally through the course of disease. The collaborating institutions used their own protocols to collect whole blood in K2EDTA tubes. Collaborator samples were shipped for TCRbeta analysis as frozen whole blood, isolated PBMCs, or DNA extracted from either sample type. This chain is built from TRBV9 and TRBJ2-2; tentative D gene TRBD1, with 6 bases matching. Sequenced material: peripheral blood. This TCR derives from a woman between 45 and 65 years old with COVID-19, enrolled during active disease. CDR3 sequence: CASSVAGTSNTGELFF. In nucleotides, the sequence is TGTGCCAGCAGCGTAGCCGGGACATCGAACACCGGGGAGCTGTTTTTT. The variable domain in full, with residues beyond the CDR3 obtained from the reference TRBV9 and TRBJ2-2 genes, is DSGVTQTPKHLITATGQRVTLRCSPRSGDLSVYWYQQSLDQGLQFLIQYYNGEERAKGNILERFSAQQFPDLHSELNLSSLELGDSALYFCASSVAGTSNTGELFFGEGSRLTVL.